This paragraph covers one T cell receptor (beta chain) sequence. No antigen is known for it. The germline gives CDR1 SNHLY, CDR2 FYNNEI. V dropped 8 bases and J dropped 1 base, with 6 bases sitting between them. CDR3 size: 12 residues. These data originate in a study of shared clonotypes between healthy human individuals. The deep-level immunoSEQ assay was used. Every subset's genomic DNA went evenly onto several immunoSEQ plates. In the original processing: ImmunoSEQ only sent back junction sequences with no quality scores, so filtering was done differently. Repertoires were generated with immunoSEQ multiplex PCR, while TCRdb's copy carries only in-frame clones and drops some. From that table come the V and J calls and clone size; the DNA was used to work out D and trimming. Here the sample spans about 480,000 clones, 60% to 80% being singletons. Findings and caveats of the study: The study drew on few donors, limiting represented genetic and exposure-history diversity.

The sample consisted of PBMCs. The chain joins TRBV2 to TRBJ1-5; D uncertain. The sequence was collected from a woman aged 40 to 50 in good health. Some clones in this sample may be carry-over from other donors' samples. The CDR3 coding sequence is TGTGCCAGCTCGAAGAGCAATCAGCCCCAGCATTTT. Its translation is CASSKSNQPQHF.